Below, 31 T cell receptor beta chains from the same sample are listed, as sequenced in a study of shared clonotypes between healthy human individuals. This table comes from immunoSEQ multiplex PCR, and its TCRdb copy is limited to in-frame clones, with some not included. Altogether about 2.4 million clones are present, 90% to 95% being singletons, with the ten largest covering around 0.4%. The sequencing sample was made of naive CD4+ T cells from PBMCs. This sample's subset: CD45RA+ positively selected. All receptors derive from a man younger than 30 in good health. Some clones in this sample may be carry-over from other donors' samples.

Remarks on this clone: This CDR3 is also generated by other DNA sequences in the sample. The rearrangement joins TRBV5-1 to TRBJ2-1; maybe TRBD2 (6 bases). Per the germline V gene, CDR1 is SGHRS and CDR2 is YFSETQ. The V and J ends lost 4 bases and 0 bases respectively, with 11 bases between them. This CDR3 has 15 residues. CDR3 in DNA: TGCGCCAGCAGCCTGGACGGGAGCTCCTACAATGAGCAGTTCTTC. Its translation: CASSLDGSSYNEQFF.

The chain links TRBV5-1 to TRBJ2-1, with TRBD2 matching 10 bases. CDR1 and CDR2 from the germline V gene are SGHRS and YFSETQ. V trimming: 0 bases; J trimming: 8 bases; junction bases outside the gene matches: 8. The CDR3 sequence is 16 residues long. CDR3 sequence: CASSLGLAGAFDEQFF. The CDR3 DNA reads TGCGCCAGCAGCTTGGGTCTAGCGGGAGCTTTCGATGAGCAGTTCTTC.

This chain connects TRBV4-3 to TRBJ1-3; 10 bases align to TRBD1. The CDR3 runs 15 residues. The V segment lost 0 bases and the J segment 4 bases; nucleotides outside the gene matches: 0. Germline assignment: CDR1 LGHNA and CDR2 YSLEER. CDR3 sequence reads: CASSQEGQGGNTIYF. CDR3 coding DNA: TGCGCCAGCAGCCAAGAGGGACAGGGGGGAAACACCATATATTTT.

The CDR3, as DNA: TGCGCCAGCAGCCAGGGACAGGGTATTCCCGGGGAGCTGTTTTTT. As protein: CASSQGQGIPGELFF. This sequence joins TRBV5-1 and TRBJ2-2, with 9 bases fitting TRBD1. This CDR3 spans 15 amino acids. Germline-derived CDR1 and CDR2 are SGHRS and YFSETQ. With 4 bases clipped from V and 6 bases from J, the junction kept 7 bases outside the gene matches.

The chain uses TRBV29-1 and TRBJ1-1, with 7 bases fitting TRBD1. Germline assignment: CDR1 SQVTM and CDR2 ANQGSEA. Germline trimming cut 3 bases from V and 3 bases from J; bases unmatched to any gene: 7. This CDR3 is built from 14 residues. The CDR3 DNA reads as TGCAGCGTTGACAGGGGGATGAGTTACACTGAAGCTTTCTTT. It specifies CSVDRGMSYTEAFF.

Notes on this clone: This same CDR3 is encoded by further DNA sequences in the sample. The genes are TRBV18 and TRBJ1-4; D perhaps matches TRBD1 (5 bases). CDR1 and CDR2 (germline): KGHSH, LQKENI. V lost 3 bases and J 3 bases, leaving 8 bases between the germline ends. The CDR3 has 14 amino acids. CDR3 nucleotide sequence: TGTGCCAGCTCACCCCAGGGATCTAATGAAAAACTGTTTTTT. Its protein product is CASSPQGSNEKLFF.

The chain combines TRBV7-8 with TRBJ1-1; TRBD1 is a possible D gene (5 bases). This CDR3 region has 16 residues. Trimming pared 1 base from V and 4 bases from J, leaving 16 bases between. The germline V gene has CDR1 SGHVS and CDR2 FQNEAQ. The CDR3 sequence is CASSLVDGERGTEAFF. The CDR3 DNA sequence: TGTGCCAGCAGCTTAGTTGACGGGGAAAGGGGCACTGAAGCTTTCTTT.

CDR3 residues: CASSIVGTPGLGSNQPQHF. The CDR3 bases are TGTGCCAGTAGTATAGTGGGAACCCCAGGTTTGGGAAGCAATCAGCCCCAGCATTTT. This sequence joins TRBV19 and TRBJ1-5; D unresolved. This CDR3 spans 19 amino acids. Germline V gene lookup returns CDR1 LNHDA and CDR2 SQIVND (reference sequence). Trimming stripped 1 base from V and 1 base from J, with 20 bases between.

This clone has just a few counts. The same CDR3 is also encoded by other DNA sequences in this sample. The chain is built from TRBV28 and TRBJ1-5; no clear D gene. The CDR3 runs to 15 residues. Germline CDR1 is MDHEN and CDR2 is SYDVKM. V lost 3 bases to trimming and J lost 0 bases, with 9 bases between them. The CDR3, as DNA: TGTGCCAGCAGTTTTGGAGGACCTAGCAATCAGCCCCAGCATTTT. Amino acids: CASSFGGPSNQPQHF.

In this sample, this clone turned up once. The chain employs TRBV18 and TRBJ2-7; TRBD2 aligns across 10 bases. Trimming took 3 bases from V and 6 from J; bases not matched to a gene: 11. There are 16 residues in the CDR3. Germline assignment: CDR1 KGHSH and CDR2 LQKENI. In nucleotides, the CDR3 is TGTGCCAGCTCACCCCCCGGGATAGCGGGAGGACCCGAGCAGTACTTC. It yields the protein CASSPPGIAGGPEQYF.

Here the CDR3 reads CASSGTSGRDTDTQYF. The DNA of the CDR3 is TGCGCCAGCTCCGGGACTAGCGGGAGGGACACAGATACGCAGTATTTT. This chain joins TRBV5-1 and TRBJ2-3, with 16 bases lining up with TRBD2. V was clipped by 7 bases and J by 2 bases; unmatched bases: 4. The germline V gene encodes CDR1 SGHRS and CDR2 YFSETQ. This CDR3 spans 16 amino acids.

The rearrangement uses TRBV7-9 and TRBJ2-7; a weak D match, TRBD1 (5 bases). CDR3 length equals 13 residues. The V end was cut by 0 bases, the J end by 4 bases, with 7 bases between. Germline CDR1 reads SEHNR; CDR2 reads FQNEAQ (reference sequence). CDR3 amino acids: CASSLAGQYEQYF. The CDR3 bases are TGTGCCAGCAGCTTAGCGGGGCAATACGAGCAGTACTTC.

This rearrangement joins TRBV29-1 to TRBJ2-3; TRBD2 matches 11 bases. Germline loops: CDR1 SQVTM, CDR2 ANQGSEA. The V and J ends lost 8 bases and 0 bases, in that order; junction bases with no gene match: 7. This CDR3 is built from 15 residues. As DNA, the CDR3 is TGCAGCTTGACATTAGCGGGAGGGAGCACAGATACGCAGTATTTT. Amino acid sequence: CSLTLAGGSTDTQYF.

Comments on this clone: The same CDR3 arises from other DNA sequences in this sample as well. The chain couples TRBV5-4 to TRBJ1-2, with D unresolved. V was cut by 0 bases and J by 4 bases, with 7 bases left in between. Germline lookup yields CDR1 SGHNT and CDR2 YYREEE (reference sequence). This CDR3 has 13 amino acids. CDR3 nucleotide sequence: TGTGCCAGCAGCTTGGACAGAACCTATGGCTACACCTTC. Protein: CASSLDRTYGYTF. Combining the CDR3 with reference TRBV5-4 and TRBJ1-2 gives the whole variable domain ETGVTQSPTHLIKTRGQQVTLRCSSQSGHNTVSWYQQALGQGPQFIFQYYREEENGRGNFPPRFSGLQFPNYSSELNVNALELDDSALYLCASSLDRTYGYTFGSGTRLTVV.

The chain combines TRBV14 with TRBJ2-5, with 8 nucleotides matching TRBD1. CDR1 and CDR2 from the germline V gene are SGHDN and FVKESK. V lost 1 base, J lost 5 bases, and 6 bases stayed unmatched. This CDR3 spans 15 amino acids. CDR3 coding DNA: TGTGCCAGCAGCCAAGGAGGACAGGGCGCGGAGACCCAGTACTTC. This codes for CASSQGGQGAETQYF.

V usage is TRBV7-2 and J usage is TRBJ2-1; TRBD2 is a possible D gene (6 bases). The germline V gene has CDR1 SGHTA and CDR2 FQGNSA. The CDR3 is 15 amino acids. Trimming cost V 1 base and J 7 bases, with 14 bases left between them. The CDR3 loop is CASSLEAGSENEQFF. For the CDR3, the DNA is TGTGCCAGCAGCTTAGAAGCGGGTTCGGAGAATGAGCAGTTCTTC.

The CDR3 protein is CASSVVPSASTGELFF. CDR3 nucleotides: TGTGCCAGCAGCGTAGTTCCTAGCGCCAGTACCGGGGAGCTGTTTTTT. This chain joins TRBV9 and TRBJ2-2; D may be TRBD2 (6 bases). Germline CDR1 reads SGDLS; CDR2 reads YYNGEE. The CDR3 is made up of 16 amino acids. Trimming removed 0 bases from V and 5 bases from J, with 14 bases in between.

V is TRBV4-1 and J is TRBJ2-3; D might be TRBD1 or TRBD2, each matching 5 bases. Trimming cost V 3 bases and J 7 bases, with 23 bases left between them. The CDR3 consists of 17 residues. Looked up from germline, CDR1 is MGHRA and CDR2 is YSYEKL. The CDR3, as DNA: TGCGCCAGCAGCCAGCTCCCGGGACCCCTCGAGGAAAATACGCAGTATTTT. This codes for CASSQLPGPLEENTQYF.

The chain couples TRBV7-2 to TRBJ1-4, with D perhaps matching TRBD1 (5 bases). Trimming left V 5 bases short and J 7 bases short, with 14 bases between. The CDR3 is made up of 14 amino acids. Per the germline V gene, CDR1 is SGHTA and CDR2 is FQGNSA. The CDR3 here is CASSLEGLGEKLFF. The CDR3 nucleotides are TGTGCCAGCAGCCTGGAGGGGCTTGGTGAAAAACTGTTTTTT.

The rearrangement links TRBV6-6 to TRBJ2-7, with TRBD1 matching 9 bases. The CDR3 totals 16 residues. The V and J ends lost 2 bases and 0 bases, in that order; junction bases with no gene match: 5. Germline V gives CDR1 MNHNY, CDR2 SVGAGI (reference sequence). In DNA, the CDR3 is TGTGCCAGCAGTTACGAACCGGGACAGGGCTCCTACGAGCAGTACTTC. Its translation is CASSYEPGQGSYEQYF.

The V and J genes are TRBV4-2 and TRBJ2-1; the match to TRBD2 covers 13 bases. From germline, CDR1 is LGHNA and CDR2 YNFKEQ. The ends lost 1 base at V and 8 bases at J; junction bases unmatched: 11. The CDR3 sequence is 18 residues long. The CDR3 region is CASSQALAGGPDVYEQFF. The CDR3 DNA reads TGTGCCAGCAGCCAAGCACTAGCGGGAGGGCCGGACGTATATGAGCAGTTCTTC.

The chain is built from TRBV5-6 and TRBJ2-3; D possibly uses TRBD1 or TRBD2 (5 bases each). Per the germline V gene, CDR1 is SGHDT and CDR2 is YYEEEE. V was pared by 3 bases and J by 2 bases, with 10 bases between. The CDR3 covers 14 residues. This chain's CDR3 is CASSWPGPTDTQYF. Here the CDR3 DNA reads TGTGCCAGCAGCTGGCCGGGACCCACAGATACGCAGTATTTT.

The chain links TRBV2 to TRBJ2-2; D is uncertain. The CDR3 has 14 amino acids. Trimming took off 11 bases at V and 6 bases at J, with 19 bases between the two ends. In germline, CDR1 is SNHLY, CDR2 FYNNEI. This chain's CDR3 is CAGRVSRVAGELFF. CDR3 DNA sequence: TGTGCCGGTCGTGTCAGCCGGGTGGCCGGGGAGCTGTTTTTT. The whole variable domain, remainder taken from reference TRBV2 and TRBJ2-2, is EPEVTQTPSHQVTQMGQEVILRCVPISNHLYFYWYRQILGQKVEFLVSFYNNEISEKSEIFDDQFSVERPDGSNFTLKIRSTKLEDSAMYFCAGRVSRVAGELFFGEGSRLTVL.

V usage is TRBV9 and J usage is TRBJ2-5; possible D gene TRBD1, 6 bases. V lost 0 bases to trimming and J lost 3 bases, with 12 bases between them. The CDR3 is made up of 15 amino acids. CDR1 SGDLS and CDR2 YYNGEE come from the germline V gene. The CDR3 DNA sequence: TGTGCCAGCAGCGTAGCCCCGGACAGAGAAGAGACCCAGTACTTC. Translating gives CASSVAPDREETQYF.

V is TRBV6-5 and J is TRBJ2-5, with TRBD1 as a possible D gene (5 bases). Germline V gene lookup returns CDR1 MNHEY and CDR2 SVGAGI. The CDR3 is made up of 13 amino acids. Trimming took off 2 bases at V and 5 bases at J, with 9 bases between the two ends. The chain's CDR3 is CASSYRTLETQYF. The DNA of the CDR3 is TGTGCCAGCAGTTACCGGACACTGGAGACCCAGTACTTC.

The V gene is TRBV28, the J gene TRBJ1-1; 8 bases are shared with TRBD1. V lost 4 bases, J lost 4 bases, and 14 bases stayed unmatched. Germline V gene sequence: CDR1 MDHEN, CDR2 SYDVKM. The CDR3 consists of 17 residues. CDR3 nucleotides: TGTGCCAGCAGTTCCCGGACAGGGTCGGTTAGTGGCACTGAAGCTTTCTTT. Its protein is CASSSRTGSVSGTEAFF.

V and J are TRBV11-2 and TRBJ2-3; TRBD2 matches 9 bases. This CDR3 has 16 residues. With V trimmed by 0 bases and J by 0 bases, 1 base remained unmatched. Germline-derived CDR1 and CDR2 are SGHAT and FQNNGV. CDR3 in amino acids: CASSLDLAGSTDTQYF. DNA of the CDR3: TGTGCCAGCAGCTTAGATCTAGCGGGAAGCACAGATACGCAGTATTTT. The full variable domain, its missing parts supplied by reference TRBV11-2 and TRBJ2-3, is EAGVAQSPRYKIIEKRQSVAFWCNPISGHATLYWYQQILGQGPKLLIQFQNNGVVDDSQLPKDRFSAERLKGVDSTLKIQPAKLEDSAVYLCASSLDLAGSTDTQYFGPGTRLTVL.

The gene calls are TRBV7-3 and TRBJ2-2; D uncertain. The germline V gene has CDR1 SGHTA and CDR2 FQGTGA. V gave up 5 bases and J gave up 4 bases, with 8 bases separating them. The CDR3 runs to 13 residues. In DNA, the CDR3 is TGTGCCAGCAGCGATTTTGGCACCGGGGAGCTGTTTTTT. Its translation is CASSDFGTGELFF.

In regard to this clone: The sample contains more than one DNA sequence encoding this CDR3. The chain recombines TRBV15 with TRBJ1-3; D is perhaps TRBD1 (6 bases). Per germline, CDR1 LNHNV and CDR2 YYDKDF (reference sequence). This CDR3 comprises 14 residues. Trimming removed 3 bases from V and 1 base from J, with 7 bases in between. CDR3 sequence reads: CATSRTGSGNTIYF. Written as DNA, the CDR3 is TGTGCCACCAGCAGGACAGGATCTGGAAACACCATATATTTT. Using reference TRBV15 and TRBJ1-3 for the parts outside the CDR3, the full variable domain is DAMVIQNPRYQVTQFGKPVTLSCSQTLNHNVMYWYQQKSSQAPKLLFHYYDKDFNNEADTPDNFQSRRPNTSFCFLDIRSPGLGDTAMYLCATSRTGSGNTIYFGEGSWLTVV.

This clone was recorded a few times. The V gene is TRBV5-1, the J gene TRBJ1-1, with unresolved D. The CDR3 covers 15 residues. CDR1 and CDR2 (germline): SGHRS, YFSETQ. With 3 bases removed from V and 4 bases from J, the gap between germline ends came to 16 bases. The CDR3 nucleotides are TGCGCCAGCAGCTCCTACTCCTCCCCGGGCACTGAAGCTTTCTTT. Residues: CASSSYSSPGTEAFF.

This clone was observed a single time. The junction departs from germline at one end; a sequencing error may be responsible. V is TRBV28 and J is TRBJ2-7, with 9 nucleotides matching TRBD1. The CDR3 has 14 amino acids. Germline CDR1 and CDR2: MDHEN and SYDVKM. In DNA, the CDR3 is TGTGCCAGCACTTTACAGGGGGCGCAGTGGGAGCAGTACTTC. This codes for CASTLQGAQWEQYF. Complete variable domain (other parts from reference TRBV28 and TRBJ2-7): DVKVTQSSRYLVKRTGEKVFLECVQDMDHENMFWYRQDPGLGLRLIYFSYDVKMKEKGDIPEGYSVSREKKERFSLILESASTNQTSMYLCASTLQGAQWEQYFGPGTRLTVT.